These T cell receptor beta chains were read from a single sample in a study of T cells in tumors after PD-1 blockade. The table came from immunoSEQ multiplex PCR; TCRdb's copy has only in-frame clones and leaves some out. This repertoire shows approximately 47,000 clones, approximately 79% found once; its top ten account for 7.5% to 9.5%. The material sequenced was PBMCs, taken before anti-PD-1 therapy. These TCRs come from a human donor with advanced basal cell or squamous cell carcinoma (not recorded which). The CDR3 runs from the conserved cysteine through the conserved F or W. Each record gives: V gene, J gene, D gene, clone size, CDR3 DNA, CDR3 protein. A D gene is named only where the DNA matches it firmly. For some rows the clone size is stated as once, few or many, or as a class when expanded; others skip it.

TRBV2	TRBJ1-1	TRBD1	.	TGTGCCAGCAGTTGGACAGGTGAAGCTTTCTTT	CASSWTGEAFF
TRBV9	TRBJ2-1	.	.	TGTGCCAGCAGCGCGTCGGACTCCAGATACAATGAGCAGTTCTTC	CASSASDSRYNEQFF
TRBV18	TRBJ1-6	.	.	TGTGCCAGCTCACGGGACGACAATTCACCCCTCCACTTT	CASSRDDNSPLHF
TRBV5-1	TRBJ2-3	TRBD2	.	TGCGCCAGCAGCTTGGGGGCGGTAGCGGGGGGCACAGATACGCAGTATTTT	CASSLGAVAGGTDTQYF
TRBV5-1	TRBJ1-1	.	.	TGCGCCAGCAGCCGGCCAGGGGCCCGGCAGGCTGAAGCTTTCTTT	CASSRPGARQAEAFF
TRBV6-6	TRBJ2-7	.	medium-sized	TGTGCCAGCAGCCTCGACAGTACCCTTACCTACGAGCAGTACTTC	CASSLDSTLTYEQYF
TRBV19	TRBJ2-7	TRBD1	.	TGTGCCACCAACCCGGGACAGGGGGTATTATACGAGCAGTACTTC	CATNPGQGVLYEQYF
TRBV6-5	TRBJ2-6	.	.	TGTGCCAGCAGTTCCGTCGGGACAACTGGGGCCAACGTCCTGACTTTC	CASSSVGTTGANVLTF
TRBV25-1	TRBJ2-5	.	many	TGTGCCAGCAGTGAATGGAACGACAGCCCAAGACAAGAGACCCAGTACTTC	CASSEWNDSPRQETQYF
TRBV19	TRBJ2-6	.	.	TGTGCCAGTAGTATAGTCAGGGGACTCTCTGGGGCCAACGTCCTGACTTTC	CASSIVRGLSGANVLTF
TRBV5-8	TRBJ2-3	TRBD2	.	TGTGCCAGCAGCTTCAGCAGCGGGGGGGCCGGTACGCAGTATTTT	CASSFSSGGAGTQYF